This entry lists 24 T cell receptor beta chains sequenced from one sample in a study of tissue T cells after allogeneic stem cell transplantation (dated 2022 in TCRdb). Preparation of the library involved the immunoSEQ multiplex PCR assay. TCRdb obtained this table from immuneACCESS and retained in-frame rearrangements with V and J assigned. These tables miss some clones; where compared with another copy, unresolved V genes account for less than half of the shortfall, and the remainder is unexplained. The sample table records around 2,700 clones; less than 50% of these occur just once. Of the sample, 33% is held by the ten largest clones. The intended sense of this specimen's time point label: mouse harvest day 14 after allogeneic transplant. Each mouse graft, delivered by tail vein injection, combined 10^6 splenic CD5+ T cells with 10^7 T-cell-depleted bone marrow cells. The specimen sequenced was lymph node tissue. Receptors originate from a female BALB/c mouse given C57BL/6 T cells with graft-versus-host disease after an allogeneic hematopoietic cell transplant.

This clone has only one observation. Genes and germline are mouse. The sequence runs out 1 residue before the end of the CDR3; the remainder is reconstructed from the germline J gene. V usage is TRBV5 and J usage is TRBJ2-4; D is possibly TRBD1 (6 bases). The CDR3 contains 13 residues. Germline CDR1 reads LGHNA; CDR2 reads YNLKQL (reference sequence). The ends were cut back, 0 bases at V and 5 bases at J, with 6 bases in the middle. The sequenced CDR3 bases are TGTGCCAGCAGCCAAGAAGGGGGAAACACCTTGTAC. It encodes CASSQEGGNTLY. The complete CDR3 reads CASSQEGGNTLYF.

For this clone: Gene and germline names: mouse. The DNA ends 1 residue before the CDR3 does, and the rest of the CDR3 is filled in from the germline J gene. The chain links TRBV26 to TRBJ2-7; 10 bases align to TRBD1. CDR1 KGHPV and CDR2 FQNQEV come from the germline V gene (reference sequence). J lost 0 bases, V lost 6 bases, and 8 bases had no gene match. This CDR3 has 16 amino acids. The CDR3 spells CASSGRQGASSYEQYF. The DNA read from the CDR3 is TGTGCCAGCAGCGGGAGACAGGGGGCGAGCTCCTATGAACAGTAC.

Remarks on this clone: Gene labels here are mouse ones. The read gets to within 1 residue of the CDR3 end, and the germline J gene fills in the rest. The chain links TRBV13-1 to TRBJ2-1; maybe TRBD1 (6 bases). The germline gives CDR1 NSHNY, CDR2 SYGAGN. The CDR3 contains 13 residues. V lost 5 bases and J 3 bases, leaving 9 bases between the germline ends. The CDR3 spells CASSVDSYAEQFF. Incomplete CDR3 DNA: TGTGCCAGCAGCGTGGACAGCTATGCTGAGCAGTTC.

Points on this clone: Germline and genes here are mouse. The CDR3 end lies 1 residue beyond the end of the read and is filled in from the germline J gene. The chain uses TRBV3 and TRBJ2-2; possible D gene TRBD1, 6 bases. Germline lookup yields CDR1 SNHLY and CDR2 FYNGKV (reference sequence). V was pared by 1 base and J by 3 bases, with 6 bases between. The CDR3 is 14 amino acids. The CDR3 bases that were read are TGTGCCAGCAGCTTAGACAGGGACACCGGGCAGCTCTAC. The encoded protein is CASSLDRDTGQLY. The entire CDR3 protein reads CASSLDRDTGQLYF.

Of note for this clone: Gene names and germline refer to mouse. The read gets to within 1 residue of the CDR3 end, and the germline J gene fills in the rest. This sequence joins TRBV26 and TRBJ2-1; 8 bases agree with TRBD2. The CDR3 consists of 16 residues. Per germline, CDR1 KGHPV and CDR2 FQNQEV (reference sequence). The trim removed 3 bases at V and 6 bases at J, leaving 10 bases unmatched. The covered CDR3 bases are TGTGCCAGCAGTCTACTAGGACTGGGTTGGGGTGCTGAGCAGTTC. Translation gives CASSLLGLGWGAEQF. The full CDR3 protein reads CASSLLGLGWGAEQFF. Looking up the rest from reference TRBV26 and TRBJ2-1 gives the full variable domain: NSKVIQTPRYLVKGQGQKAKMRCIPEKGHPVVFWYQQNKNNEFKFLINFQNQEVLQQIDMTEKRFSAECPSNSPCSLEIQSSEAGDSALYLCASSLLGLGWGAEQFFGPGTRLTVL.

On this clone: Mouse gene names and germline throughout. The read ends 1 residue before the CDR3 terminus; that terminus is restored from the germline J gene. The chain has TRBV5 and TRBJ1-1; TRBD1 aligns across 7 bases. With V trimmed by 3 bases and J by 4 bases, 2 bases remained unmatched. CDR1 and CDR2 from the germline V gene are LGHNA and YNLKQL (reference sequence). There are 13 residues in the CDR3. The CDR3 region is CASSQTGPTEVFF. Incomplete CDR3 DNA: TGTGCCAGCAGCCAGACAGGGCCCACAGAAGTCTTC.

This clone was picked up one time. Gene names refer to mouse genes. CDR3 region: CASSLSGVSQNTLYF. The part of the CDR3 DNA that was read is TGTGCCAGCAGTCTGTCCGGGGTTAGTCAAAACACCTTGTAC. The V gene is TRBV24, the J gene TRBJ2-4, with D unclear. Read data end 1 residue before the CDR3 end; the end is taken from the germline J gene. This CDR3 spans 15 amino acids. Looked up from germline, CDR1 is KGHTA and CDR2 is FRNEEI. V shed 1 base and J shed 0 bases, with 8 bases lying between them.

This clone is medium-sized. Germline and genes: mouse. The covered CDR3 bases are TGTGCCAGCAGTAGGACTGGGGGGAACTATGCTGAGCAGTTC. This codes for CASSRTGGNYAEQF. In full, the CDR3 reads CASSRTGGNYAEQFF. The J gene is TRBJ2-1, the V gene TRBV13-3; 11 bases agree with TRBD2. The sequenced fragment ends 1 residue before the CDR3 boundary, so the rest is inferred from the germline J gene. V was clipped by 4 bases and J by 1 base; unmatched bases: 1. This CDR3 is built from 15 residues. The germline CDR1 and CDR2 sequences are NNHDY and SYVADS.

This clone was counted once. Mouse gene names and germline throughout. The CDR3 goes on 1 residue after the read ends, and that part is filled in from the germline J gene. V usage is TRBV3 and J usage is TRBJ2-1; TRBD2 matches at 9 bases. The length of the CDR3 is 15 residues. CDR1 and CDR2 (germline): SNHLY, FYNGKV (reference sequence). J was trimmed by 2 bases and V by 4 bases; bases with no gene match: 3. The CDR3 bases that were read are TGTGCCAGCAGCTCGGACTGGGGATACTATGCTGAGCAGTTC. This gives the protein CASSSDWGYYAEQF. The entire CDR3 reads CASSSDWGYYAEQFF.

A remark on this clone: The germline and genes are mouse ones. The read ends 1 residue early relative to the CDR3; the germline J gene fills the gap. The genes are TRBV26 and TRBJ2-5; 7 nucleotides line up with TRBD1. The V gene end was trimmed by 4 bases and the J gene end by 3 bases; junction bases not matched to a gene: 1. In germline, CDR1 is KGHPV, CDR2 FQNQEV (reference sequence). The CDR3 has 13 residues. The CDR3 loop is CASSRQGQDTQYF. The sequenced CDR3 bases are TGTGCCAGCAGTCGACAGGGTCAAGACACCCAGTAC.

Comments on this clone: Gene names denote mouse genes. The CDR3 goes on 1 residue after the read ends, and that part is filled in from the germline J gene. The chain uses TRBV13-1 and TRBJ1-3, with TRBD1 matching over 10 bases. Germline-derived CDR1 and CDR2 are NSHNY and SYGAGN. The J segment lost 1 base and the V segment lost 3 bases, leaving 4 bases of the junction unmatched. This CDR3 is built from 16 residues. CDR3 region: CASSAGTGASGNTLYF. Partial CDR3 DNA: TGTGCCAGCAGTGCCGGGACAGGGGCCTCTGGAAATACGCTCTAT.

Concerning this clone: Germline and genes: mouse. The read terminates 1 residue ahead of where the CDR3 ends, so the germline J gene completes it. J is TRBJ1-4 and V is TRBV23. In germline, CDR1 is KGHTA, CDR2 FQNQQP. The CDR3 is made up of 14 amino acids. The chain's CDR3 is CSSSQIFSNERLFF. The CDR3 bases that were read are TGCTCCAGCAGTCAGATATTTTCCAACGAAAGATTATTT.

This clone occurred a few times. Germline and genes: mouse. Coverage ceases 1 residue before the CDR3 finishes, and the germline J gene fills in the end. This chain links TRBV31 with TRBJ2-5; 10 positions agree with TRBD1. V lost 1 base, J lost 7 bases, and 2 bases stayed unmatched. This CDR3 contains 13 residues. Germline loops: CDR1 GKSSPN, CDR2 SITVG. CDR3 bases read: TGTGCCTGGAGTCCGGGACAGGGGAACACCCAGTAC. It yields the protein CAWSPGQGNTQY. The whole CDR3 protein is CAWSPGQGNTQYF.

As regards this clone: The gene names given are mouse names. The CDR3 end lies 1 residue beyond the end of the read and is filled in from the germline J gene. This chain joins TRBV19 and TRBJ2-3; a weak D match, TRBD1 (6 bases). The CDR3 is 14 amino acids. V shed 5 bases and J shed 0 bases, with 10 bases lying between them. CDR1 is FNHDT, CDR2 SITEND, per germline (reference sequence). The sequenced CDR3 bases are TGTGCCAGCAGCACGGACAGTAGTGCAGAAACGCTGTAT. It translates to CASSTDSSAETLY. The CDR3, in full, reads CASSTDSSAETLYF. The full variable domain, completed using reference TRBV19 and TRBJ2-3, is GGIITQTPKFLIGQEGQKLTLKCQQNFNHDTMYWYRQDSGKGLRLIYYSITENDLQKGDLSEGYDASREKKSSFSLTVTSAQKNEMAVFLCASSTDSSAETLYFGSGTRLTVL.

On this clone: Germline and genes here are mouse. The read terminates 1 residue before the CDR3 end, so the remaining end is supplied by the germline J gene. The chain uses TRBV23 and TRBJ2-3; the table gives TRBD1 as D, unverified against the DNA. CDR3 size: 14 residues. CDR1 is KGHTA and CDR2 is FQNQQP in the germline V gene. The CDR3 loop is CSSTPQISAETLYF. Incomplete CDR3 DNA: TGCTCCAGCACTCCACAAATTAGTGCAGAAACGCTGTAT.

A remark on this clone: Gene labels here are mouse ones. Read sequence stops 1 residue before the CDR3 end, and the germline J gene provides the missing end. The chain uses TRBV5 and TRBJ2-7; 7 nucleotides align to TRBD1. Trimming removed 0 bases from V and 2 bases from J; junction bases left unmatched: 4. The germline CDR1 and CDR2 sequences are LGHNA and YNLKQL (reference sequence). This CDR3 comprises 15 residues. The CDR3 bases that were read are TGTGCCAGCAGCCAAGATAGGACAGGACCCTATGAACAGTAC. Protein product: CASSQDRTGPYEQY. The whole CDR3 is CASSQDRTGPYEQYF.

On this clone itself: Gene names refer to mouse genes. The observed sequence ends 1 residue before the CDR3 terminus, with the missing tail filled in from the germline J gene. This chain uses TRBV3 with TRBJ1-5; 8 nucleotides match TRBD1. Trimming at V came to 5 bases and at J to 0 bases, leaving 3 bases not matched to a gene. The germline gives CDR1 SNHLY, CDR2 FYNGKV (reference sequence). The CDR3 runs to 15 residues. The CDR3: CASSLDRGNNQAPLF. The CDR3 bases that were read are TGTGCCAGCAGCCTCGACAGGGGTAACAACCAGGCTCCGCTT. The variable domain in full, completed from reference TRBV3 and TRBJ1-5, reads GPKVLQIPSHQIIDMGQMVTLNCDPVSNHLYFYWYKQILGQQMEFLVNFYNGKVMEKSKLFKDQFSVERPDGSYFTLKIQPTALEDSAVYFCASSLDRGNNQAPLFGEGTRLSVL.

Remarks on this clone: Gene names and germline refer to mouse. The CDR3 goes on 1 residue after the read ends, and that part is filled in from the germline J gene. The genes are TRBV12-1 and TRBJ2-7; weak D call: TRBD1 (6 bases). The V end lost 2 bases, the J end lost 0 bases, and 7 bases lay between the germline ends. Germline CDR1 and CDR2: SGHSN and HYEKVE. The CDR3 consists of 13 residues. The DNA read from the CDR3 is TGTGCCAGCTCTCGGGACAACTCCTATGAACAGTAC. It specifies CASSRDNSYEQY. In full, the CDR3 is CASSRDNSYEQYF.

As for this clone: The gene symbols are mouse symbols. The read ends 1 residue before the CDR3 terminus; that terminus is restored from the germline J gene. This rearrangement joins TRBV20 to TRBJ2-3; unclear D gene. The length of the CDR3 is 13 residues. In germline, CDR1 is GFQATS, CDR2 STVNSAI. V lost 3 bases and J 0 bases, leaving 7 bases between the germline ends. The DNA read from the CDR3 is TGTGGTGCTAGAGGGCCTAGTGCAGAAACGCTGTAT. Its protein is CGARGPSAETLY. In full, the CDR3 reads CGARGPSAETLYF.

The sample holds a few counts of this clone. Germline and genes here are mouse. The read ends 1 residue early relative to the CDR3; the germline J gene fills the gap. V and J are TRBV12-1 and TRBJ2-7; 9 positions agree with TRBD2. Germline CDR1 reads SGHSN; CDR2 reads HYEKVE. This CDR3 has 14 residues. V lost 2 bases, J lost 4 bases, and 5 bases stayed unmatched. The DNA read from the CDR3 is TGTGCCAGCTCTCCTCGACTGGGGGTTTATGAACAGTAC. As protein: CASSPRLGVYEQY. The whole CDR3 sequence is CASSPRLGVYEQYF.

Comments on this clone: Each gene name is a mouse one. The read gets to within 1 residue of the CDR3 end, and the germline J gene fills in the rest. This sequence joins TRBV26 and TRBJ1-3, with 9 bases lining up with TRBD1. Germline V gene lookup returns CDR1 KGHPV and CDR2 FQNQEV (reference sequence). There are 17 residues in the CDR3. V lost 3 bases, J lost 0 bases, and 6 bases stayed unmatched. The DNA read from the CDR3 is TGTGCCAGCAGTCTAGGGACAGGGCCCTATTCTGGAAATACGCTCTAT. Its protein is CASSLGTGPYSGNTLY. The full CDR3 protein reads CASSLGTGPYSGNTLYF.

This clone was detected a few times. Gene labels here are mouse ones. The CDR3 end is not reached by the read, which stops 1 residue before it; the germline J gene fills it in. This chain joins TRBV1 and TRBJ1-4; D possibly corresponds to TRBD1 (5 bases). Germline V lookup: CDR1 NSQYPW, CDR2 LRSPGD (reference sequence). Trimming took 3 bases from V and 0 from J, leaving 11 bases between them. This CDR3 has 16 amino acids. CDR3 residues: CTCSAPGGISNERLFF. The CDR3 bases that were read are TGCACCTGCAGTGCCCCGGGGGGAATTTCCAACGAAAGATTATTT. Drawing the rest from reference TRBV1 and TRBJ1-4, the complete variable domain is VTLLEQNPRWRLVPRGQAVNLRCILKNSQYPWMSWYQQDLQKQLQWLFTLRSPGDKEVKSLPGADYLATRVTDTELRLQVANMSQGRTLYCTCSAPGGISNERLFFGHGTKLSVL.

About this clone itself: Each gene name is a mouse one. The read ends 1 residue before the CDR3 terminus; that terminus is restored from the germline J gene. This specimen includes other DNA sequences encoding the same CDR3. This chain connects TRBV3 to TRBJ2-2; D remains ambiguous. This CDR3 contains 14 residues. The V gene lost 3 bases and the J gene lost 1 base, with 6 bases spanning the gap. Germline V gene sequence: CDR1 SNHLY, CDR2 FYNGKV (reference sequence). CDR3 in amino acids: CASSLRVNTGQLYF. The CDR3 DNA, read in part, is TGTGCCAGCAGCTTGAGGGTAAACACCGGGCAGCTCTAC.

This clone was detected only a few times. Gene names follow the mouse nomenclature. The sequenced part of the CDR3 DNA is TGTGCTAGCAGTAGAGGACAGCCCCAAGACACCCAGTAC. The encoded protein is CASSRGQPQDTQY. The CDR3 as a whole reads CASSRGQPQDTQYF. The chain links TRBV17 to TRBJ2-5; perhaps TRBD1 as D (5 bases). The read comes to an end 1 residue before the CDR3 does, leaving the germline J gene to fill in the end. The CDR3 is 14 residues long. The germline CDR1 and CDR2 sequences are MNHDT and YYDKIL. The V end lost 1 base, the J end lost 2 bases, and 7 bases lay between the germline ends.